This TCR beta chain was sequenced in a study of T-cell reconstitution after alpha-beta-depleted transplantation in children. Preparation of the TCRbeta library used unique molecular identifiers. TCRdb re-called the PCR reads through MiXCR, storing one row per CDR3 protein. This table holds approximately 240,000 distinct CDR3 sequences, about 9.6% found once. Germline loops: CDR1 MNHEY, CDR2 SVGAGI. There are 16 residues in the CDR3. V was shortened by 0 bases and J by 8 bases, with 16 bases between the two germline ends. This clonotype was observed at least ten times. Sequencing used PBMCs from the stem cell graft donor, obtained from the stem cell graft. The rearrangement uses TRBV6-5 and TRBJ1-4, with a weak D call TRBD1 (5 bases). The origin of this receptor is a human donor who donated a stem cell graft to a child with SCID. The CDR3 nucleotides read TGTGCCAGCAGTTACTCGAAAGCTGGGGGAAGGGAAAAACTGTTTTTT. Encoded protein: CASSYSKAGGREKLFF.